This T cell receptor beta chain was identified during a study of CD8 T cells in ankylosing spondylitis. General study findings and limits: Relatively rare in peripheral blood, disease-linked clones were also CD8+. Prior work had noted some motif variants in reactive arthritis blood and synovial fluid. Ankylosing spondylitis blood appeared to be characterized by a TCR beta motif of eight highly homologous variants. Clones linked to disease were reported to show significant enrichment in matched ankylosing spondylitis synovial fluid.

Generation of TCR beta libraries employed quantitative 5'-RACE incorporating molecular barcodes. TCRdb ran MiXCR on the 5' RACE reads and lists one entry per CDR3 protein. The repertoire holds approximately 300,000 distinct CDR3 sequences, with 8% as singletons. This clonotype was found a few times. Antigen unknown. The germline V and J ends were trimmed by 1 base and 2 bases, with 9 bases remaining between them. Germline V lookup: CDR1 SQVTM, CDR2 ANQGSEA. This CDR3 has 13 residues. This receptor was identified in a male donor with ankylosing spondylitis. Input material: blood, either unsorted or a sorted T cell fraction (not recorded which). The gene calls are TRBV29-1 and TRBJ2-7; the D is unclear. DNA of the CDR3: TGCAGCGTTGAAGCCGCTCCAACCTACGAGCAGTACTTC. This codes for CSVEAAPTYEQYF.